This T cell receptor beta chain was captured in a study of CD8+CD57+ T cells in acquired aplastic anemia. Study background: The average for DNA from sorted CD4+ and CD8+ cells was 3 to 4 ug.

The patients chosen for sequencing had shown expansion of CD8+CD57+ cells (detected by flow cytometry). Each patient carried a diagnosis of severe acquired aplastic anemia. Trimming took off 2 bases at V and 0 bases at J, with 8 bases between the two ends. The length of the CDR3 is 15 residues. The V gene's germline CDR1 is SGHRS and CDR2 YFSETQ. This clonotype was detected ten times or more. Genomic DNA, serving as template, underwent TCR beta VDJ and CDR3 profiling. TCRdb analysed the reads with MiXCR anew, one entry per CDR3 protein. This sample has under 350,000 distinct CDR3 sequences, with approximately 60% found just once.

What was sequenced was sorted CD4+, CD8+, or CD8+CD57+ T cells (not recorded which) from PBMCs. The chain employs TRBV5-1 and TRBJ1-4; D might be TRBD1 (5 bases). The clonotype comes from a human donor with aplastic anemia. Here the CDR3 reads CASSFGTATNEKLFF. DNA of the CDR3: TGCGCCAGCAGCTTCGGGACGGCAACTAATGAAAAACTGTTTTTT. Full variable domain (rest looked up from reference TRBV5-1 and TRBJ1-4): KAGVTQTPRYLIKTRGQQVTLSCSPISGHRSVSWYQQTPGQGLQFLFEYFSETQRNKGNFPGRFSGRQFSNSRSEMNVSTLELGDSALYLCASSFGTATNEKLFFGSGTQLSVL.